These 26 T cell receptor beta chains share one sample of origin, sequenced in a study of T cell responses to AZD1222 COVID-19 vaccine (dated by TCRdb to about 2021). Library method: the immunoSEQ multiplex PCR assay. The immuneACCESS repertoire file appears here via TCRdb, limited to in-frame rearrangements. These files lack a portion of the clones; in checked studies, under half of the deficit traces to unresolved V genes, and the cause of the others is not known. The table for this sample lists roughly 110,000 clones; roughly 88% of them were counted only once. The ten largest clones take up roughly 5.1% of the sample. The time point label of this sample denotes: baseline before first vaccination. The sequences come from peripheral blood, collected on day 0 of AZD1222 vaccination. The receptors originated from an adult in good health.

The chain uses TRBV29-1 and TRBJ2-2; D may be TRBD2 (6 bases). Trimming shortened V by 6 bases and J by 0 bases, and 17 bases separated the two germline ends. Germline V gives CDR1 SQVTM, CDR2 ANQGSEA. CDR3 length: 16 amino acids. The CDR3 sequence is CSVGRGGGANTGELFF. CDR3 DNA sequence: TGCAGCGTCGGGAGAGGAGGTGGGGCGAACACCGGGGAGCTGTTTTTT.

The chain employs TRBV6-1 and TRBJ1-5; D call uncertain. The CDR3 spans 15 residues. V lost 1 base and J 6 bases, leaving 13 bases between the germline ends. Germline CDR1 and CDR2: MNHNS and SASEGT. CDR3 in DNA: TGTGCCAGCAGTGAAGTTGGGAAGTTGGGTCAGCCCCAGCATTTT. It yields the protein CASSEVGKLGQPQHF.

The chain recombines TRBV10-1 with TRBJ2-2; D possibly corresponds to TRBD2 (6 bases). The length of the CDR3 is 14 residues. The germline V and J ends were trimmed by 6 bases and 2 bases, with 10 bases remaining between them. Germline assignment: CDR1 WNHNN and CDR2 SYGVQD (reference sequence). The CDR3 nucleotides read TGCGCCAGCAGGACCGGGACTAACACCGGGGAGCTGTTTTTT. Its translation is CASRTGTNTGELFF.

This clone has only one observation. This sequence joins TRBV7-3 and TRBJ2-3; TRBD2 matches at 9 bases. Trimming took 2 bases from V and 4 from J; bases not matched to a gene: 4. The CDR3 has 15 amino acids. Germline V CDR1 and CDR2: SGHTA, FQGTGA. CDR3: CASSLAGGHSDTQYF. CDR3 coding DNA: TGTGCCAGCAGCTTAGCGGGAGGGCATTCAGATACGCAGTATTTT.

The chain recombines TRBV7-6 with TRBJ1-6; a possible D gene is TRBD1 (6 bases). The CDR3 runs to 16 residues. CDR1 is SGHVS and CDR2 is FNYEAQ in the germline V gene. V lost 1 base and J lost 5, with 12 bases in between. This CDR3 is CASSLGSGADNSPLHF. Here the CDR3 DNA reads TGTGCCAGCAGCTTAGGCTCAGGGGCCGATAATTCACCCCTCCACTTT.

This clone appeared a single time. V and J are TRBV14 and TRBJ1-1; weak D call: TRBD1 (5 bases). The CDR3 loop spans 13 amino acids. V was trimmed by 5 bases and J by 5 bases, leaving 12 bases between them. Looked up from germline, CDR1 is SGHDN and CDR2 is FVKESK. CDR3 bases: TGTGCCAGCAGCTTCTCAGGGTGGACTGAAGCTTTCTTT. This translates into CASSFSGWTEAFF. The full variable domain, rest sourced from reference TRBV14 and TRBJ1-1, is EAGVTQFPSHSVIEKGQTVTLRCDPISGHDNLYWYRRVMGKEIKFLLHFVKESKQDESGMPNNRFLAERTGGTYSTLKVQPAELEDSGVYFCASSFSGWTEAFFGQGTRLTVV.

The V and J genes are TRBV5-4 and TRBJ1-1; D call uncertain. Germline assignment: CDR1 SGHNT and CDR2 YYREEE (reference sequence). There are 14 residues in the CDR3. V was clipped by 0 bases and J by 6 bases, with 12 bases between them. The CDR3: CASSLEGQTPEAFF. The CDR3 bases are TGTGCCAGCAGCTTGGAGGGTCAGACGCCTGAAGCTTTCTTT.

The gene calls are TRBV12-3 or TRBV12-4 and TRBJ2-7; no reliable D call. V was cut by 6 bases and J by 9 bases, with 15 bases left in between. This CDR3 has 12 residues. Here the CDR3 reads CASRSGLRLQYF. The CDR3 nucleotides are TGTGCCAGCAGGTCCGGCCTTCGCCTGCAGTACTTC.

V gene TRBV14 combines with J gene TRBJ2-1; no clear D. V gave up 0 bases and J gave up 14 bases, with 11 bases separating them. This CDR3 is 12 amino acids long. Germline V gene data show CDR1 as SGHDN and CDR2 as FVKESK. CDR3: CASSQDDPGKFF. The CDR3 DNA is TGTGCCAGCAGCCAAGATGACCCCGGAAAGTTCTTC.

This chain links TRBV18 with TRBJ2-1; TRBD2 might be the D (5 bases). The CDR3 covers 13 residues. Trimming took 10 bases from V and 3 from J, leaving 13 bases between them. Germline CDR1 is KGHSH and CDR2 is LQKENI. Here the CDR3 reads CATRLTYYNEQFF. The CDR3 nucleotides read TGTGCCACCCGACTAACGTACTACAATGAGCAGTTCTTC.

The chain combines TRBV7-2 with TRBJ1-5, with D uncertain. This CDR3 is built from 13 residues. CDR1 and CDR2 from the germline V gene are SGHTA and FQGNSA. Trimming took off 1 base at V and 5 bases at J, with 6 bases between the two ends. The CDR3 nucleotides read TGTGCCAGCAGCTTAGTTTACGATCAGCCCCAGCATTTT. Amino acid sequence: CASSLVYDQPQHF.

A remark on this clone: The identical CDR3 is also encoded by other nucleotide sequences in the sample. The V call is TRBV19, the J call TRBJ1-5; TRBD1 is a possible D gene (6 bases). V shed 6 bases and J shed 3 bases, with 9 bases lying between them. The CDR3 totals 13 residues. The V gene's germline CDR1 is LNHDA and CDR2 SQIVND (reference sequence). This CDR3 reads CASRGQNNQPQHF. The CDR3 DNA is TGTGCCAGTAGAGGACAGAACAATCAGCCCCAGCATTTT.

The chain carries TRBV15 and TRBJ1-5, with 7 bases that match TRBD1. The V gene end was trimmed by 3 bases and the J gene end by 1 base; junction bases not matched to a gene: 3. In germline, CDR1 is LNHNV, CDR2 YYDKDF (reference sequence). This CDR3 region has 15 residues. The CDR3, as DNA: TGTGCCACCAGCAGTACAGGGGCGAGCAATCAGCCCCAGCATTTT. Protein: CATSSTGASNQPQHF. Full variable domain (outside the CDR3, taken from reference TRBV15 and TRBJ1-5): DAMVIQNPRYQVTQFGKPVTLSCSQTLNHNVMYWYQQKSSQAPKLLFHYYDKDFNNEADTPDNFQSRRPNTSFCFLDIRSPGLGDTAMYLCATSSTGASNQPQHFGDGTRLSIL.

V and J are TRBV24-1 and TRBJ2-7; tentatively, D is TRBD1 (6 bases). Germline V gives CDR1 KGHDR, CDR2 SFDVKD. The V gene lost 5 bases and the J gene lost 3 bases, with 19 bases spanning the gap. The CDR3 is 16 amino acids. CDR3 nucleotide sequence: TGTGCCACCAGTGGAACAGGGTCAAAGGGGCTCTACGAGCAGTACTTC. Amino acids: CATSGTGSKGLYEQYF.

The chain recombines TRBV6-6 with TRBJ1-2; 7 bases are a match to TRBD1. Germline V gives CDR1 MNHNY, CDR2 SVGAGI (reference sequence). J lost 4 bases, V lost 7 bases, and 9 bases had no gene match. There are 14 residues in the CDR3. The CDR3 loop is CASNLGQASYGYTF. CDR3 sequence (DNA): TGTGCCAGCAACCTCGGACAGGCCTCCTATGGCTACACCTTC.

The chain employs TRBV2 and TRBJ1-2; D might be TRBD1 (5 bases). Trimming pared 10 bases from V and 1 base from J, leaving 10 bases between. The CDR3 consists of 12 residues. From germline, CDR1 is SNHLY and CDR2 FYNNEI. This CDR3 is CATSQDNYGYTF. DNA for the CDR3: TGTGCCACCTCACAGGATAACTATGGCTACACCTTC.

This chain links TRBV20-1 with TRBJ2-1; tentative D call: TRBD2 (5 bases). V dropped 3 bases and J dropped 0 bases, with 12 bases sitting between them. CDR1 is DFQATT, CDR2 SNEGSKA, per germline (reference sequence). The CDR3 consists of 15 residues. The CDR3 DNA reads TGCAGTGCTAGTCCGCTAGCTGACTCCTACAATGAGCAGTTCTTC. Protein sequence: CSASPLADSYNEQFF.

The chain uses TRBV7-9 and TRBJ2-1; D is undetermined. The CDR3 length is 17 residues. CDR1 SEHNR and CDR2 FQNEAQ come from the germline V gene (reference sequence). The V end was cut by 1 base, the J end by 4 bases, with 17 bases between. This chain's CDR3 is CASSLGLPLPGYNEQFF. The CDR3 DNA follows: TGTGCCAGCAGCTTAGGGTTACCCCTGCCCGGGTACAATGAGCAGTTCTTC.

The J gene is TRBJ2-7, the V gene TRBV5-8; D is unresolved. Germline assignment: CDR1 SGHTS and CDR2 YDEGEE. The CDR3 covers 14 residues. V shed 3 bases and J shed 2 bases, with 12 bases lying between them. In DNA form, the CDR3 reads TGTGCCAGCAGCTCGGTGGTGTATCCCTACGAGCAGTACTTC. This gives the protein CASSSVVYPYEQYF. Looking up the rest from reference TRBV5-8 and TRBJ2-7 gives the full variable domain: EAGVTQSPTHLIKTRGQQATLRCSPISGHTSVYWYQQALGLGLQFLLWYDEGEERNRGNFPPRFSGRQFPNYSSELNVNALELEDSALYLCASSSVVYPYEQYFGPGTRLTVT.

V is TRBV24-1 and J is TRBJ2-2; 7 bases are a match to TRBD1. The CDR3 runs to 17 residues. Germline V gene data show CDR1 as KGHDR and CDR2 as SFDVKD. With V trimmed by 2 bases and J by 5 bases, 10 bases remained unmatched. The CDR3 reads CATSDSSRDRVTGELFF. As DNA, the CDR3 is TGTGCCACCAGTGATTCCTCCCGGGACAGAGTAACCGGGGAGCTGTTTTTT.

The rearrangement joins TRBV5-1 to TRBJ2-1; 7 nucleotides match TRBD2. The trim removed 4 bases at V and 5 bases at J, leaving 6 bases unmatched. CDR1 is SGHRS, CDR2 YFSETQ, per germline. The CDR3 extends over 14 amino acids. In DNA, the CDR3 is TGCGCCAGCAGCCCGGGACTACCAAACAATGAGCAGTTCTTC. Protein sequence: CASSPGLPNNEQFF.

This clone was observed a handful of times. The genes are TRBV6-5 and TRBJ1-2, with 9 bases fitting TRBD1. The V segment lost 7 bases and the J segment 2 bases; nucleotides outside the gene matches: 8. CDR3 size: 15 residues. The V gene's germline CDR1 is MNHEY and CDR2 SVGAGI. The CDR3 spells CASTPRGTGNYGYTF. The CDR3 DNA reads TGTGCCAGCACCCCCCGGGGGACAGGGAACTATGGCTACACCTTC.

The genes are TRBV6-2 or TRBV6-3 and TRBJ1-5, with no clear D. CDR3 size: 14 residues. The ends were cut back, 0 bases at V and 7 bases at J, with 10 bases in the middle. CDR1 and CDR2 (germline): MNHEY, SVGEGT. As DNA, the CDR3 is TGTGCCAGCAGTTACTCTGCAGGCTCCCAGCCCCAGCATTTT. Translated: CASSYSAGSQPQHF.

V and J are TRBV28 and TRBJ1-3, with TRBD1 as a possible D gene (6 bases). Germline CDR1 and CDR2: MDHEN and SYDVKM. The CDR3 length is 15 residues. The germline V and J ends were trimmed by 6 bases and 2 bases, with 14 bases remaining between them. CDR3 region: CASSPGTRAGNTIYF. For the CDR3, the DNA is TGTGCCAGCAGCCCCGGGACAAGGGCTGGAAACACCATATATTTT. The full variable domain, with the rest looked up from reference TRBV28 and TRBJ1-3, is DVKVTQSSRYLVKRTGEKVFLECVQDMDHENMFWYRQDPGLGLRLIYFSYDVKMKEKGDIPEGYSVSREKKERFSLILESASTNQTSMYLCASSPGTRAGNTIYFGEGSWLTVV.

The chain carries TRBV4-3 and TRBJ1-1; 9 positions match TRBD1. The CDR3 loop spans 19 amino acids. With V trimmed by 0 bases and J by 0 bases, 11 bases remained unmatched. In germline, CDR1 is LGHNA, CDR2 YSLEER. The CDR3 loop reads CASSQEGPGTGPMNTEAFF. The CDR3, as DNA: TGCGCCAGCAGCCAAGAAGGGCCTGGGACAGGGCCCATGAACACTGAAGCTTTCTTT.

The V gene is TRBV7-2, the J gene TRBJ1-1; D is uncertain. The V gene lost 2 bases and the J gene lost 1 base, with 8 bases spanning the gap. The CDR3 is 14 residues long. Germline CDR1 and CDR2: SGHTA and FQGNSA. CDR3 in amino acids: CASSLMGGNTEAFF. The CDR3 DNA follows: TGTGCCAGCAGCTTAATGGGAGGGAACACTGAAGCTTTCTTT.